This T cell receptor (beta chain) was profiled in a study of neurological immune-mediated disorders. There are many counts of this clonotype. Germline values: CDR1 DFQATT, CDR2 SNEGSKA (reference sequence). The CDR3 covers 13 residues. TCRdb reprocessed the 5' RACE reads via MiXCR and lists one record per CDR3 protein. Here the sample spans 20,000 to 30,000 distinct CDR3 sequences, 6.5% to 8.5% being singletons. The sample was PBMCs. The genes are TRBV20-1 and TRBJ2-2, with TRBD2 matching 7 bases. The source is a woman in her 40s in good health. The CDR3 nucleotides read TGCAGGGCCAGCGGGGCGAACACCGGGGAGCTGTTTTTT. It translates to CRASGANTGELFF.